This T cell receptor (beta chain) derives from a study of human T cells and chemical hapten exposure. Study conclusions and caveats: Significantly more large CDR3 similarity clusters arose among expanded TCRs than among controls.

V was cut by 6 bases and J by 0 bases, with 14 bases left in between. The germline V gene has CDR1 KGHSH and CDR2 LQKENI. The CDR3 consists of 15 residues. TCRdb passed the RACE reads through MiXCR, listing each CDR3 protein once. This table has about 360,000 distinct CDR3 sequences, under 9% appearing once. Sample time point: patch test 1, 2 weeks after DPC sensitization. Described treatment: therapeutic diphenylcyclopropenone sensitization with weekly scalp DPC. This clonotype was observed a few times. Its antigen remains unidentified. The receptor was isolated from a woman aged 18-29 years with alopecia areata. Some clones in this sample may be carry-over from other donors' samples. The sequencing here drew on whole blood, taken in connection with sensitization to the hapten diphenylcyclopropenone (DPC). V usage is TRBV18 and J usage is TRBJ1-1; tentative D call: TRBD1 (5 bases). In nucleotides, the CDR3 is TGTGCCAGCTCGAAGACAGCGGACATGAACACTGAAGCTTTCTTT. Translating it yields CASSKTADMNTEAFF.